Shown below are 24 T cell receptor beta chains from a single sample sequenced in a study of Graves' ophthalmopathy and Graves' hyperthyroidism. Amplification from RNA transcripts yielded the TCR beta CDR3 regions. First-round RT-PCR used HTBI primers; second-round multiplex PCR followed. MiXCR, applied by TCRdb to the multiplex PCR reads, yields one record per CDR3 protein. The data hold around 1,200,000 distinct CDR3 sequences, with roughly 35% observed a single time. The sequenced material came from peripheral blood or thyroid tissue (not recorded which). The receptors stem from an adult man with Graves' hyperthyroidism.

As regards this clonotype: Since a much larger clone is just one base distant, this may be a read error. This sequence joins TRBV5-1 and TRBJ1-2, with 7 bases matching TRBD1. The CDR3 spans 15 residues. Germline CDR1 reads SGHRS; CDR2 reads YFSETQ. As DNA, the CDR3 is TGCGCCAGCGGCTTGAATCCCGGACAGGTTGGAGGCTACACCTTC. Translated: CASGLNPGQVGGYTF.

This clonotype was observed a single time. The chain carries TRBV11-1 and TRBJ2-7, with TRBD1 matching over 7 bases. Germline V lookup: CDR1 SGHAT, CDR2 FQDESV (reference sequence). The CDR3 spans 14 residues. V was clipped by 4 bases and J by 11 bases; unmatched bases: 14. CDR3 nucleotides: TGTGCCAGCAGCTCCTCGCAAGGGGACAGACATAAGTACTTC. Residues: CASSSSQGDRHKYF.

Concerning this clonotype: A single base separates this from a much larger clone, so it may be a read error. The CDR3 coding sequence is TGTGCCAGCAGCCTCCGACCTGCAACTAATGAAAAACTGTTTTTT. It translates to CASSLRPATNEKLFF. The genes are TRBV7-2 and TRBJ1-4, with D uncertain. V dropped 5 bases and J dropped 0 bases, with 10 bases sitting between them. CDR1 is SGHTA and CDR2 is FQGNSA in the germline V gene. The CDR3 covers 15 residues.

This clonotype came up many times. The chain uses TRBV10-3 and TRBJ2-7; D might be TRBD1 or TRBD2, each matching 7 bases. Per germline, CDR1 ENHRY and CDR2 SYGVKD. Trimming left V 8 bases short and J 0 bases short, with 14 bases between. The CDR3 sequence is 14 residues long. This CDR3 reads CAIQGGQGSYEQYF. The DNA of the CDR3 is TGTGCCATCCAGGGGGGGCAGGGCTCCTACGAGCAGTACTTC.

This clonotype was counted many times. The rearrangement links TRBV6-5 to TRBJ2-7; no clear D gene. The V gene's germline CDR1 is MNHEY and CDR2 SVGAGI. The CDR3 is 16 amino acids. Trimming removed 0 bases at V and 3 bases at J, with 15 bases between. CDR3 sequence: CASSYSVGTLHYEQYF. CDR3 sequence (DNA): TGTGCCAGCAGTTACTCGGTCGGCACACTACACTACGAGCAGTACTTC.

This clonotype has just a few counts. The chain employs TRBV4-1 and TRBJ2-5; 8 bases line up with TRBD2. V lost 3 bases and J lost 11; bases outside the gene matches: 17. From germline, CDR1 is MGHRA and CDR2 YSYEKL. This CDR3 has 16 residues. The CDR3 is CASSHPRGTRVEEQYF. The DNA of the CDR3 is TGCGCCAGCAGCCATCCCCGGGGGACTAGGGTGGAAGAGCAGTACTTC.

CDR3: CASRDRRDGREQYF. The CDR3 DNA is TGTGCCAGCAGAGATAGGAGGGATGGCCGCGAGCAGTACTTC. V gene TRBV25-1 combines with J gene TRBJ2-7, with D possibly being TRBD2 (6 bases). The CDR3 consists of 14 residues. Trimming pared 6 bases from V and 6 bases from J, leaving 18 bases between. The germline gives CDR1 MGHDK, CDR2 SYGVNS.

This clonotype was seen a few times. This chain links TRBV6-1 with TRBJ2-7; TRBD1 matches at 9 bases. Germline V CDR1 and CDR2: MNHNS, SASEGT. V was clipped by 4 bases and J by 3 bases; unmatched bases: 4. The CDR3 runs to 14 residues. The CDR3 coding sequence is TGTGCCAGCAGTGGGGGACAGGGAGGCTACGAGCAGTACTTC. Translating gives CASSGGQGGYEQYF.

Turning to this clonotype: The junction and the germline gene differ at one end; a read error may be behind it. CDR3 sequence: CASSETPPGTEAFF. CDR3 DNA: TGTGCCAGCAGTGAGACTCCCCCGGGAACTGAAGCCTTCTTT. The chain is built from TRBV10-3 and TRBJ1-1; no reliable D call. Germline V lookup: CDR1 ENHRY, CDR2 SYGVKD. CDR3 length: 14 amino acids.

As for this clonotype: Without the conserved terminal phenylalanine or tryptophan, this CDR3 likely stems from a read error. J is TRBJ1-5 and V is TRBV18; 9 nucleotides align to TRBD1. Germline values: CDR1 KGHSH, CDR2 LQKENI. With 5 bases clipped from V and 4 bases from J, the junction kept 6 bases outside the gene matches. The CDR3 extends over 15 amino acids. CDR3 residues: CASSTGTGSNQPQHS. For the CDR3, the DNA is TGTGCCAGCTCAACTGGGACAGGGAGTAATCAGCCCCAGCATTCT.

This sequence joins TRBV7-2 and TRBJ2-7, with TRBD1 matching 7 bases. Looked up from germline, CDR1 is SGHTA and CDR2 is FQGNSA. CDR3 length: 15 amino acids. After removal of 5 bases from V and 6 bases from J, the junction contained 13 bases not matched to a gene. The CDR3 loop reads CASSPSWDRGREQYF. Here the CDR3 DNA reads TGTGCCAGCAGCCCCTCCTGGGACAGAGGTCGCGAGCAGTACTTC.

The rearrangement links TRBV10-3 to TRBJ1-2; D not resolved. The V and J ends lost 2 bases and 2 bases respectively, with 21 bases between them. The CDR3 is 18 amino acids. Germline CDR1 and CDR2: ENHRY and SYGVKD. This CDR3 is CAISEPTSGSLLNYGYTF. DNA for the CDR3: TGTGCCATCAGTGAGCCAACTAGCGGGAGTCTTTTAAACTATGGCTACACCTTC.

This clonotype was recorded at least ten times. The chain recombines TRBV9 with TRBJ1-2; 8 bases line up with TRBD1. The CDR3 is made up of 15 amino acids. CDR1 and CDR2 from the germline V gene are SGDLS and YYNGEE. The J segment lost 4 bases and the V segment lost 4 bases, leaving 9 bases of the junction unmatched. The CDR3 nucleotides are TGTGCCAGCAGCTTTCCGACAGGGGCGCGCTATGGCTACACCTTC. This gives the protein CASSFPTGARYGYTF.

With regard to this clonotype: The conserved final phenylalanine or tryptophan is absent from the CDR3, which likely points to a read error. The DNA is omitted, as the CDR3 cannot be located on it reliably, and the CDR3 follows TCRdb's listing. The genes are TRBV7-2 and TRBJ2-2. Germline lookup yields CDR1 SGHTA and CDR2 FQGNSA. Both ends counted, the CDR3 spans 9 residues. The chain's CDR3 is CASSLDGQD.

In the case of this clonotype: No conserved phenylalanine or tryptophan is present at the end of the CDR3, so a read error is the likely explanation. The genes are TRBV14 and TRBJ2-7; 8 bases agree with TRBD1. The CDR3 is 15 residues long. Trimming cost V 2 bases and J 7 bases; bases outside gene matches: 10. The germline gives CDR1 SGHDN, CDR2 FVKESK. This CDR3 is CASSQRTGLGGEQYS. The CDR3 DNA follows: TGTGCCAGCAGCCAACGGACAGGGCTAGGAGGAGAGCAGTACTCC.

This clonotype was recorded many times. This rearrangement joins TRBV7-2 to TRBJ1-2, with 8 bases aligning to TRBD1. CDR3 length equals 14 residues. V gave up 1 base and J gave up 8 bases; unmatched junction bases: 6. Looked up from germline, CDR1 is SGHTA and CDR2 is FQGNSA. The CDR3, as DNA: TGTGCCAGCAGCTTAGGAGGACAGGGAGGAGGCTACACCTTC. Protein sequence: CASSLGGQGGGYTF.

This chain connects TRBV7-2 to TRBJ2-7, with a tentative D call TRBD1 (5 bases). This CDR3 has 12 amino acids. The V and J ends lost 5 bases and 7 bases respectively, with 12 bases between them. Per the germline V gene, CDR1 is SGHTA and CDR2 is FQGNSA. This CDR3 reads CASSGLGAEQYF. CDR3 coding DNA: TGTGCCAGCAGCGGCCTAGGGGCGGAGCAGTACTTC.

V and J are TRBV29-1 and TRBJ2-7; D possibly uses TRBD1 or TRBD2 (5 bases each). From germline, CDR1 is SQVTM and CDR2 ANQGSEA. Trimming pared 3 bases from V and 2 bases from J, leaving 14 bases between. The CDR3 consists of 14 residues. CDR3 loop: CSVEISRGAYEQYF. CDR3 bases: TGCAGCGTTGAGATCAGTCGGGGCGCCTACGAGCAGTACTTC.

As concerns this clonotype: With a much larger clone just one base away, this may be a read error. This chain connects TRBV7-9 to TRBJ1-1; D possibly corresponds to TRBD1 (5 bases). With 0 bases removed from V and 2 bases from J, the gap between germline ends came to 13 bases. The germline V gene has CDR1 SEHNR and CDR2 FQNEAQ (reference sequence). The CDR3 has 16 amino acids. The CDR3 loop reads CASSLAGTSRNTEAFF. The CDR3 nucleotides are TGTGCCAGCAGCTTAGCTGGGACGAGTCGAAACACTGAAGCTTTCTTT.

This clonotype was detected a few times. The gene calls are TRBV10-3 and TRBJ1-1, with D maybe TRBD1 (5 bases). The germline V gene has CDR1 ENHRY and CDR2 SYGVKD. V was trimmed by 4 bases and J by 0 bases, leaving 12 bases between them. The CDR3 covers 15 residues. In DNA form, the CDR3 reads TGTGCCATCAGTGGTGCGGGGACCATGAACACTGAAGCTTTCTTT. Protein sequence: CAISGAGTMNTEAFF.

This clonotype was counted many times. V gene TRBV10-3 combines with J gene TRBJ1-1, with D possibly matching TRBD1 (6 bases). CDR1 and CDR2 (germline): ENHRY, SYGVKD. V was trimmed by 6 bases and J by 0 bases, leaving 11 bases between them. The CDR3 runs 14 residues. The CDR3 is CAISGGGMNTEAFF. CDR3 nucleotides: TGTGCCATCAGCGGGGGGGGCATGAACACTGAAGCTTTCTTT.

For this clonotype: A junction boundary mismatches the germline segment, possibly from a read error. The chain combines TRBV29-1 with TRBJ2-5; D remains unclear. The CDR3 is 11 residues long. The germline V gene has CDR1 SQVTM and CDR2 ANQGSEA. In DNA form, the CDR3 reads TGCAGCGTTGCTAGTGCAGAGATCCAGTACTTC. It is translated as CSVASAEIQYF.

In this sample, this clonotype turned up many times. V and J are TRBV7-8 and TRBJ1-2; D remains ambiguous. The CDR3 has 16 amino acids. Per germline, CDR1 SGHVS and CDR2 FQNEAQ. The germline V and J ends were trimmed by 1 base and 0 bases, with 12 bases remaining between them. The DNA for the CDR3 is TGTGCCAGCAGCTTAGGTTCGGGTGGCGCTAACTATGGCTACACCTTC. This translates into CASSLGSGGANYGYTF. Filled out from reference TRBV7-8 and TRBJ1-2, the complete variable domain reads GAGVSQSPRYKVAKRGQDVALRCDPISGHVSLFWYQQALGQGPEFLTYFQNEAQLDKSGLPSDRFFAERPEGSVSTLKIQRTQQEDSAVYLCASSLGSGGANYGYTFGSGTRLTVV.

V is TRBV19 and J is TRBJ2-7, with unresolved D. V lost 3 bases and J 4 bases, leaving 10 bases between the germline ends. The CDR3 extends over 13 amino acids. Germline CDR1 and CDR2: LNHDA and SQIVND (reference sequence). The CDR3 DNA reads TGTGCCAGTAGTATCACCCTGGAATACGAGCAGTACTTC. It is translated as CASSITLEYEQYF.